Shown below are 9 T cell receptor beta chains from a single sample sequenced in a study of early T cells in non-severe SARS-CoV-2 infection. TCRdb re-called the 5' RACE reads with MiXCR, one entry per CDR3 protein. The table lists around 89,000 distinct CDR3 sequences, roughly 14% of them singletons, with 0.58% in the top ten. Sequenced input: whole blood. These receptors came from an adult who was a healthcare worker with PCR-confirmed SARS-CoV-2 infection or an uninfected control (not recorded which).

This clonotype was counted at least ten times. V gene TRBV2 combines with J gene TRBJ2-3; 8 nucleotides line up with TRBD2. This CDR3 has 15 amino acids. Losses at the gene ends were 4 bases for V and 2 bases for J; bases not matched to a gene: 5. The V gene's germline CDR1 is SNHLY and CDR2 FYNNEI. CDR3 protein: CASSASGYFTDTQYF. CDR3 nucleotide sequence: TGTGCCAGCAGTGCTAGCGGGTATTTCACAGATACGCAGTATTTT. Full variable domain (missing parts from reference TRBV2 and TRBJ2-3): EPEVTQTPSHQVTQMGQEVILRCVPISNHLYFYWYRQILGQKVEFLVSFYNNEISEKSEIFDDQFSVERPDGSNFTLKIRSTKLEDSAMYFCASSASGYFTDTQYFGPGTRLTVL.

In its sample, this clonotype was seen a few times. CDR3 sequence reads: CASSSTGGLSNQPQHF. DNA of the CDR3: TGTGCCAGCAGTAGCACAGGGGGCTTGAGCAATCAGCCCCAGCATTTT. The chain uses TRBV6-1 and TRBJ1-5; 9 nucleotides match TRBD1. The CDR3 has 16 amino acids. Germline values: CDR1 MNHNS, CDR2 SASEGT. The V segment lost 5 bases and the J segment 1 base; nucleotides outside the gene matches: 6.

The chain carries TRBV10-2 and TRBJ1-2; 8 bases fit TRBD1. After removal of 6 bases from V and 0 bases from J, the junction contained 12 bases not matched to a gene. CDR3 size: 17 residues. Germline V gives CDR1 WSHSY, CDR2 SAAADI. CDR3: CASRGRDRTSTNYGYTF. The CDR3 coding sequence is TGCGCCAGCAGGGGGAGGGACAGGACCTCGACTAACTATGGCTACACCTTC.

The V gene is TRBV29-1, the J gene TRBJ2-3; D unresolved. V lost 5 bases and J 11 bases, leaving 14 bases between the germline ends. The CDR3 has 11 amino acids. Germline V gene data show CDR1 as SQVTM and CDR2 as ANQGSEA. CDR3 nucleotides: TGCAGCGTTACGGAAACTCGGAGGCAGTATTTT. This codes for CSVTETRRQYF.

This chain connects TRBV12-3 or TRBV12-4 to TRBJ2-5; D possibly corresponds to TRBD2 (5 bases). The V end lost 3 bases, the J end lost 2 bases, and 10 bases lay between the germline ends. This CDR3 region has 14 residues. The CDR3 bases are TGTGCCAGCAGTTTTGGACCGGGGCAAGAGACCCAGTACTTC. The encoded protein is CASSFGPGQETQYF.

The V gene is TRBV7-2, the J gene TRBJ1-1, with unresolved D. Germline V gene sequence: CDR1 SGHTA, CDR2 FQGNSA. This CDR3 comprises 15 residues. Trimming removed 1 base at V and 1 base at J, with 10 bases between. DNA for the CDR3: TGTGCCAGCAGCTTAGACCCCTCCGCGAACACTGAAGCTTTCTTT. It translates to CASSLDPSANTEAFF. Full variable domain (missing parts from reference TRBV7-2 and TRBJ1-1): GAGVSQSPSNKVTEKGKDVELRCDPISGHTALYWYRQSLGQGLEFLIYFQGNSAPDKSGLPSDRFSAERTGGSVSTLTIQRTQQEDSAVYLCASSLDPSANTEAFFGQGTRLTVV.

This clonotype was found a few times. The chain uses TRBV24-1 and TRBJ2-3; TRBD2 matches at 8 bases. Trimming removed 5 bases from V and 1 base from J; junction bases left unmatched: 7. This CDR3 is 16 amino acids long. CDR1 and CDR2 from the germline V gene are KGHDR and SFDVKD. CDR3 sequence reads: CATSGRGGWGTDTQYF. CDR3 nucleotide sequence: TGTGCCACCAGTGGACGGGGGGGATGGGGCACAGATACGCAGTATTTT.

This clonotype was seen a handful of times. This sequence joins TRBV5-4 and TRBJ2-3, with D possibly being TRBD2 (7 bases). The CDR3 is 18 amino acids. Trimming took 4 bases from V and 2 from J, leaving 23 bases between them. Germline CDR1 and CDR2: SGHNT and YYREEE (reference sequence). CDR3 sequence reads: CASSPSPGGLILTDTQYF. The CDR3 DNA sequence: TGTGCCAGCAGCCCCTCGCCCGGGGGGCTTATTCTCACAGATACGCAGTATTTT.

The V and J genes are TRBV20-1 and TRBJ1-2; D possibly corresponds to TRBD1 (5 bases). V was pared by 6 bases and J by 3 bases, with 14 bases between. The V gene's germline CDR1 is DFQATT and CDR2 SNEGSKA (reference sequence). This CDR3 spans 13 amino acids. The chain's CDR3 is CSATGHGHYGYTF. CDR3 sequence (DNA): TGCAGTGCAACCGGACATGGTCACTATGGCTACACCTTC.